This TCR beta chain emerged from a study of CD8 T cells in Susac syndrome. This CDR3 has 14 amino acids. V was shortened by 0 bases and J by 4 bases, with 10 bases between the two germline ends. The germline gives CDR1 MDHEN, CDR2 SYDVKM. The table lists this clonotype with a count of one. The RNA, about 0.5 to 1 ug, was put through reverse transcription using random hexamers. TCRdb fed the immunoSEQ multiplex PCR reads into MiXCR, producing one record per CDR3 protein. The table shows roughly 80,000 distinct CDR3 sequences, with roughly 94% occurring only once. High-throughput TCR beta sequencing covered peripheral CD8+ and CD4+ T cells. The control group consisted of healthy donors matched for age and sex.

Material: CD8+ T cells from PBMCs. The source is a human donor in good health. The rearrangement uses TRBV28 and TRBJ2-7; maybe TRBD1 (6 bases). The CDR3 spells CASSLWDRLYEQYV. In nucleotides, the CDR3 is TGTGCCAGCAGTTTATGGGACAGATTGTACGAGCAGTACGTC.